Shown below are 13 T cell receptor beta chains from a single sample sequenced in a study of blood T cells in healthy people across ages. PCR was performed a second time for about 6 to 11 cycles using a sample-barcoded 5' primer and a J-beta primer mix. TCRdb re-analysed the 5' RACE reads in MiXCR, keeping a single row per CDR3 protein. The sample lists more than 800,000 distinct CDR3 sequences; 29% were seen once. Sequenced: blood. The receptor source for this set is a woman aged 80 or older in good health.

There are many counts of this clonotype. The chain is built from TRBV12-3 or TRBV12-4 and TRBJ2-6; 8 nucleotides line up with TRBD1. The V segment lost 6 bases and the J segment 4 bases; nucleotides outside the gene matches: 8. The CDR3 covers 16 residues. The DNA for the CDR3 is TGTGCCAGCAGCCTCGGACAGGGTTCCGGGGCCAACGTCCTGACTTTC. It translates to CASSLGQGSGANVLTF.

Ten or more counts support this clonotype. This chain connects TRBV20-1 to TRBJ2-1, with TRBD1 matching over 9 bases. The CDR3 sequence is 12 residues long. V shed 7 bases, J shed 8 bases, and the junction held 6 bases outside the gene matches. Germline V lookup: CDR1 DFQATT, CDR2 SNEGSKA (reference sequence). The CDR3 DNA sequence: TGCAGTGGCCGACAGGGGGGGGATGAGCAGTTCTTC. It translates to CSGRQGGDEQFF.

V and J are TRBV6-1 and TRBJ2-2, with D hard to call. The CDR3 length is 14 residues. CDR1 and CDR2 from the germline V gene are MNHNS and SASEGT. V was pared by 1 base and J by 9 bases, with 12 bases between. The chain's CDR3 is CASSEGAAPRELFF. DNA of the CDR3: TGTGCCAGCAGTGAAGGGGCCGCGCCCCGGGAGCTGTTTTTT.

The sample holds a few counts of this clonotype. The chain combines TRBV12-3 or TRBV12-4 with TRBJ1-3; 12 bases line up with TRBD1. Unmatched junction bases numbered 8, after V lost 6 bases and J lost 2 bases. CDR3 length: 17 residues. The CDR3 protein is CASRVPGQGAAGNTIYF. The CDR3 coding sequence is TGTGCCAGCAGGGTTCCGGGACAGGGGGCGGCTGGAAACACCATATATTTT.

The rearrangement links TRBV2 to TRBJ1-2, with D perhaps matching TRBD1 (5 bases). Trimming cost V 6 bases and J 0 bases, with 11 bases left between them. Per germline, CDR1 SNHLY and CDR2 FYNNEI. The CDR3 loop spans 14 amino acids. The CDR3 DNA follows: TGTGCCAGCAGAGCCGACAGAACTAACTATGGCTACACCTTC. Amino acids: CASRADRTNYGYTF.

This clonotype was observed a few times. This sequence joins TRBV9 and TRBJ2-5, with 7 bases aligning to TRBD1. Per the germline V gene, CDR1 is SGDLS and CDR2 is YYNGEE. This CDR3 spans 14 amino acids. Germline trimming cut 7 bases from V and 1 base from J; bases unmatched to any gene: 7. CDR3 sequence: CASGPQGSQETQYF. The CDR3 nucleotides read TGTGCCAGCGGCCCACAGGGGTCCCAAGAGACCCAGTACTTC.

Turning to this clonotype: A much bigger clone sits one base away, suggesting this may be a read error. The gene calls are TRBV6-6 and TRBJ1-2; no reliable D call. Germline V lookup: CDR1 MNHNY, CDR2 SVGAGI (reference sequence). Trimming stripped 3 bases from V and 6 bases from J, with 17 bases between. CDR3 size: 15 residues. The CDR3 loop is CASSYSQERGDGYTF. As DNA, the CDR3 is TGTGCCAGCAGTTATTCTCAGGAGAGAGGAGATGGCTACACCTTC.

The chain combines TRBV9 with TRBJ2-7, with D possibly being TRBD1 or TRBD2 (5 bases each). V was cut by 0 bases and J by 4 bases, with 14 bases left in between. This CDR3 has 15 amino acids. Germline lookup yields CDR1 SGDLS and CDR2 YYNGEE. As DNA, the CDR3 is TGTGCCAGCAGCGTAGGAGGGGTGGGTATGTACGAGCAGTACTTC. It translates to CASSVGGVGMYEQYF.

This clonotype showed up many times. The chain employs TRBV11-3 and TRBJ2-3; D remains unclear. Germline values: CDR1 SGHNT, CDR2 YENEEA. The V gene lost 5 bases and the J gene lost 0 bases, with 12 bases spanning the gap. The CDR3 length is 15 residues. CDR3 bases: TGTGCCAGCAGCGCCGCCGGACCTAGCACAGATACGCAGTATTTT. This gives the protein CASSAAGPSTDTQYF. Filled out from reference TRBV11-3 and TRBJ2-3, the complete variable domain reads EAGVVQSPRYKIIEKKQPVAFWCNPISGHNTLYWYLQNLGQGPELLIRYENEEAVDDSQLPKDRFSAERLKGVDSTLKIQPAELGDSAVYLCASSAAGPSTDTQYFGPGTRLTVL.

V is TRBV11-2 and J is TRBJ2-1, with 9 positions matching TRBD2. The length of the CDR3 is 16 residues. Unmatched junction bases numbered 14, after V lost 1 base and J lost 13 bases. Germline V CDR1 and CDR2: SGHAT, FQNNGV. CDR3 sequence: CASSLAFRGRAGIQFF. For the CDR3, the DNA is TGTGCCAGCAGCTTAGCTTTCCGCGGGAGGGCCGGTATCCAGTTCTTC.

This clonotype was counted a few times. The rearrangement uses TRBV24-1 and TRBJ1-1; a weak D match, TRBD1 (5 bases). From germline, CDR1 is KGHDR and CDR2 SFDVKD. The CDR3 is 16 amino acids. V was trimmed by 5 bases and J by 1 base, leaving 16 bases between them. The CDR3 coding sequence is TGTGCCACCAGTGCCCCTCCGGGCGGGGGGAACACTGAAGCTTTCTTT. This codes for CATSAPPGGGNTEAFF.

The table lists this clonotype with many counts. The V and J genes are TRBV29-1 and TRBJ2-3, with D unclear. Trimming shortened V by 0 bases and J by 14 bases, and 18 bases separated the two germline ends. This CDR3 spans 13 amino acids. Per germline, CDR1 SQVTM and CDR2 ANQGSEA. The CDR3 DNA sequence: TGCAGCGTTGAAGATAGTCACACCAAAAGGTGGTATTTT. Translating gives CSVEDSHTKRWYF.

Comments on this clonotype: This may be a read error: a much more frequent sequence differs by one nucleotide. V is TRBV7-2 and J is TRBJ2-6; 9 bases are shared with TRBD1. This CDR3 region has 17 residues. CDR1 and CDR2 (germline): SGHTA, FQGNSA. The CDR3 sequence is CASARDREFSGANVRTF. The CDR3, as DNA: TGTGCCAGCGCCAGGGACAGGGAATTCTCTGGGGCCAACGTCCGGACTTTC.